The present T cell receptor (beta chain) was sequenced within a study of T cell responses to AZD1222 COVID-19 vaccine. The junction had 6 bases not matched to a gene; V was cut back by 5 bases and J by 8 bases. CDR3 length: 13 amino acids. Some clones are missing from TCRdb's copy, which holds only in-frame ones; the method was immunoSEQ multiplex PCR. The sample lists 110,000 to 150,000 clones, 80% to 90% occurring once. J is TRBJ1-5 and V is TRBV12-3 or TRBV12-4, with 7 bases aligning to TRBD1. The source is an adult in good health. The sample was peripheral blood, taken on day 0 of AZD1222 vaccination. The CDR3 DNA reads TGTGCCAGCAGTCAAGACAGGGTGAAGCCCCAGCATTTT. Translation: CASSQDRVKPQHF.